This entry lists 15 T cell receptor beta chains sequenced from one sample in a study of T-cell memory formation after mild COVID-19. One entry per CDR3 protein, called by TCRdb with MiXCR from the 5' RACE reads. This table holds about 240,000 distinct CDR3 sequences, more than 8% found once. Sequenced sample: PBMCs or a T cell subset sorted from them (not recorded which). Source of these receptors: a man younger than 35 who had mild COVID-19 (a few samples of this study predate the infection). Cell type and time point are not known.

The chain combines TRBV5-1 with TRBJ2-2; D is possibly TRBD1 or TRBD2 (5 bases each). This CDR3 region has 12 residues. The V end was cut by 8 bases, the J end by 6 bases, with 11 bases between. Germline V CDR1 and CDR2: SGHRS, YFSETQ. CDR3 in DNA: TGCGCCAGTCGTGGGGACCCCGGGGAGCTGTTTTTT. It translates to CASRGDPGELFF.

This clonotype turned up a few times. The chain carries TRBV11-2 and TRBJ1-1; D uncertain. Between the trimmed V and J ends, which lost 1 base and 9 bases, there was a span of 9 bases. CDR3 length: 12 amino acids. CDR1 SGHAT and CDR2 FQNNGV come from the germline V gene. The CDR3 loop reads CASSLGAGKAFF. The CDR3 DNA reads as TGTGCCAGCAGCTTAGGGGCAGGAAAAGCTTTCTTT.

Only a few counts were recorded for this clonotype. The genes are TRBV7-9 and TRBJ2-1; TRBD1 agrees at 7 bases. V was clipped by 4 bases and J by 1 base; unmatched bases: 1. The CDR3 covers 14 residues. CDR1 SEHNR and CDR2 FQNEAQ come from the germline V gene (reference sequence). The CDR3 DNA reads TGTGCCAGCAGCTCGGGACAGTCCTACAATGAGCAGTTCTTC. Protein: CASSSGQSYNEQFF.

This clonotype has more than one count but fewer than ten. This chain uses TRBV4-1 with TRBJ1-2; D remains unclear. This CDR3 region has 11 residues. Per the germline V gene, CDR1 is MGHRA and CDR2 is YSYEKL. Trimming left V 1 base short and J 9 bases short, with 6 bases between. The chain's CDR3 is CASSQAGSYTF. The DNA for the CDR3 is TGCGCCAGCAGCCAAGCCGGGAGCTACACCTTC.

This clonotype has more than one count but fewer than ten. The rearrangement links TRBV3-1 to TRBJ2-2; 8 bases agree with TRBD2. The J segment lost 4 bases and the V segment lost 6 bases, leaving 4 bases of the junction unmatched. The CDR3 runs to 14 residues. Germline V CDR1 and CDR2: LGHDT, YNNKEL (reference sequence). The CDR3 here is CASRLTSGTGELFF. Written as DNA, the CDR3 is TGTGCCAGCAGGCTTACTAGCGGCACCGGGGAGCTGTTTTTT.

This clonotype was seen repeatedly, ten times or more. The gene calls are TRBV20-1 and TRBJ2-3, with 7 positions matching TRBD2. CDR1 and CDR2 from the germline V gene are DFQATT and SNEGSKA (reference sequence). The CDR3 runs 15 residues. With V trimmed by 3 bases and J by 2 bases, 8 bases remained unmatched. CDR3 DNA: TGCAGTGCTAGTACCGCTGCGGGGGTCACAGATACGCAGTATTTT. This translates into CSASTAAGVTDTQYF.

V gene TRBV6-5 combines with J gene TRBJ1-2; 7 nucleotides agree with TRBD1. Per germline, CDR1 MNHEY and CDR2 SVGAGI. This CDR3 has 14 residues. Germline trimming cut 4 bases from V and 6 bases from J; bases unmatched to any gene: 8. The CDR3 bases are TGTGCCAGCAGTTCCGAAGACAGGGCGGATGGCTACACCTTC. This translates into CASSSEDRADGYTF.

This clonotype appeared a few times. The V gene is TRBV5-4, the J gene TRBJ2-5, with D hard to call. The CDR3 covers 14 residues. Germline V gene sequence: CDR1 SGHNT, CDR2 YYREEE (reference sequence). The ends were cut back, 2 bases at V and 5 bases at J, with 13 bases in the middle. CDR3 DNA sequence: TGTGCCAGCAGCTTATCGCAGATTTTGGAGACCCAGTACTTC. This translates into CASSLSQILETQYF. Full variable domain (remainder filled in from reference TRBV5-4 and TRBJ2-5): ETGVTQSPTHLIKTRGQQVTLRCSSQSGHNTVSWYQQALGQGPQFIFQYYREEENGRGNFPPRFSGLQFPNYSSELNVNALELDDSALYLCASSLSQILETQYFGPGTRLLVL.

Concerning this clonotype itself: A read error may be the cause here, since a much bigger clone is one base away. The chain has TRBV12-3 or TRBV12-4 and TRBJ2-1; 10 bases are shared with TRBD2. There are 13 residues in the CDR3. The junction had 7 bases not matched to a gene; V was cut back by 10 bases and J by 7 bases. The CDR3 DNA reads as TGTGCCACCACCCCGACTAGCGGGAATGAGCAGTTCTTC. Protein sequence: CATTPTSGNEQFF.

The chain recombines TRBV3-1 with TRBJ2-1; TRBD2 might be the D (6 bases). The CDR3 has 15 amino acids. Trimming left V 3 bases short and J 4 bases short, with 13 bases between. Looked up from germline, CDR1 is LGHDT and CDR2 is YNNKEL (reference sequence). The CDR3 DNA reads TGTGCCAGCAGCCAGGGGGGAGAAGGGTACAATGAGCAGTTCTTC. It is translated as CASSQGGEGYNEQFF.

This clonotype was seen a handful of times. This rearrangement joins TRBV4-3 to TRBJ1-2; 8 bases agree with TRBD1. The CDR3 extends over 16 amino acids. Germline assignment: CDR1 LGHNA and CDR2 YSLEER. After removal of 1 base from V and 4 bases from J, the junction contained 8 bases not matched to a gene. CDR3 DNA: TGCGCCAGCAGCCAAGGCCAACAGGGGGTGGGCTATGGCTACACCTTC. Its protein is CASSQGQQGVGYGYTF.

The gene calls are TRBV28 and TRBJ2-3; 9 bases are a match to TRBD2. This CDR3 has 17 amino acids. Germline loops: CDR1 MDHEN, CDR2 SYDVKM. Trimming at V came to 2 bases and at J to 3 bases, leaving 9 bases not matched to a gene. CDR3 DNA sequence: TGTGCCAGCAGTTTAGTTTTAGCGGGGGAGTTGACAGATACGCAGTATTTT. Protein: CASSLVLAGELTDTQYF.

This clonotype was recorded at least ten times. The chain combines TRBV5-1 with TRBJ2-3; D gene unclear. CDR1 is SGHRS, CDR2 YFSETQ, per germline. The CDR3 is 17 residues long. The germline V and J ends were trimmed by 0 bases and 0 bases, with 14 bases remaining between them. CDR3 nucleotide sequence: TGCGCCAGCAGCTTGGCCAGTGGCCTAGTTAGCACAGATACGCAGTATTTT. Translating it yields CASSLASGLVSTDTQYF.

The rearrangement joins TRBV27 to TRBJ2-7, with a possible D match to TRBD1 (5 bases). CDR1 is MNHEY and CDR2 is SMNVEV in the germline V gene (reference sequence). V was cut by 3 bases and J by 4 bases, with 13 bases left in between. The CDR3 covers 14 residues. The CDR3 sequence is CASSFFGGAYEQYF. The CDR3, as DNA: TGTGCCAGCAGTTTTTTCGGTGGGGCTTACGAGCAGTACTTC.

This clonotype has a single count. The chain links TRBV2 to TRBJ1-6; no firm D call. Germline CDR1 is SNHLY and CDR2 is FYNNEI. V shed 2 bases and J shed 8 bases, with 7 bases lying between them. The CDR3 length is 13 residues. The DNA for the CDR3 is TGTGCCAGCAGTGAAACCCAATATTCACCCCTCCACTTT. Protein sequence: CASSETQYSPLHF. The variable domain in full, completed from reference TRBV2 and TRBJ1-6, reads EPEVTQTPSHQVTQMGQEVILRCVPISNHLYFYWYRQILGQKVEFLVSFYNNEISEKSEIFDDQFSVERPDGSNFTLKIRSTKLEDSAMYFCASSETQYSPLHFGNGTRLTVT.